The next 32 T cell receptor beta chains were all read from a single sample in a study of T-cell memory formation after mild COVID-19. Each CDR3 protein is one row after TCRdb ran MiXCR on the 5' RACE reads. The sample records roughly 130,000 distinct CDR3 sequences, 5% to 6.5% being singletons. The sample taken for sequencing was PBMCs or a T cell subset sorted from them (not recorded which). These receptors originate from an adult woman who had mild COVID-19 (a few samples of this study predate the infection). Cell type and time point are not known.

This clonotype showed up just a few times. The DNA of the CDR3 is TGCAGTGCTACCACAGGGTTCCCTAATGAAAAACTGTTTTTT. This codes for CSATTGFPNEKLFF. V usage is TRBV20-1 and J usage is TRBJ1-4, with a possible D match to TRBD1 (6 bases). Germline V gene lookup returns CDR1 DFQATT and CDR2 SNEGSKA (reference sequence). V was trimmed by 4 bases and J by 3 bases, leaving 12 bases between them. The CDR3 loop spans 14 amino acids.

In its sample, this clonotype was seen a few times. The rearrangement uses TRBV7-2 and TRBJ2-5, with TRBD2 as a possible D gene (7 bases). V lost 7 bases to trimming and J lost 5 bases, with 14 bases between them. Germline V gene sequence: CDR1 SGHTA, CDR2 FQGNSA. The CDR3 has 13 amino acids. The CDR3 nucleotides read TGTGCCAGCACCTGGGGGGGGCCGGAGACCCAGTACTTC. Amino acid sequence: CASTWGGPETQYF.

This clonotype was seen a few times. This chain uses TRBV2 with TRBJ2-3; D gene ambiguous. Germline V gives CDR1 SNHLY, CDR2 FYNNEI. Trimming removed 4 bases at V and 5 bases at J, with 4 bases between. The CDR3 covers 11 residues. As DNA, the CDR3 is TGTGCCAGCAGTGGCGGAGATACGCAGTATTTT. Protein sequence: CASSGGDTQYF. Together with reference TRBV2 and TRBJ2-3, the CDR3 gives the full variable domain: EPEVTQTPSHQVTQMGQEVILRCVPISNHLYFYWYRQILGQKVEFLVSFYNNEISEKSEIFDDQFSVERPDGSNFTLKIRSTKLEDSAMYFCASSGGDTQYFGPGTRLTVL.

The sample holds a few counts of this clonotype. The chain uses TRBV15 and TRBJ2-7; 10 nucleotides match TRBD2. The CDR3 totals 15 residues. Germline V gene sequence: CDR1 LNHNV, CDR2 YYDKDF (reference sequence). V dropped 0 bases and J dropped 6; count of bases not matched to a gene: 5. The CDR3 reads CATSRDTLAGVEQYF. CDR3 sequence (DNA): TGTGCCACCAGCAGAGATACTCTAGCGGGAGTCGAGCAGTACTTC.

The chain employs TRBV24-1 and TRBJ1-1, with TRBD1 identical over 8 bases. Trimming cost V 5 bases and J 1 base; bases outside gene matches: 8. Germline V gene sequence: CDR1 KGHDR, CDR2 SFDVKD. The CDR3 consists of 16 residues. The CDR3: CATSVGQGAGNTEAFF. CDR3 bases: TGTGCCACCAGTGTCGGACAGGGCGCGGGGAACACTGAAGCTTTCTTT.

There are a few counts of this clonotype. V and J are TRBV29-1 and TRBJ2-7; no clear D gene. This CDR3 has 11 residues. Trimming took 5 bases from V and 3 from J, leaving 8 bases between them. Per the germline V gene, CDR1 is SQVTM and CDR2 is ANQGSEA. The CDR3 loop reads CSVSDVYEQYF. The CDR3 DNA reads TGCAGCGTTAGCGATGTCTACGAGCAGTACTTC.

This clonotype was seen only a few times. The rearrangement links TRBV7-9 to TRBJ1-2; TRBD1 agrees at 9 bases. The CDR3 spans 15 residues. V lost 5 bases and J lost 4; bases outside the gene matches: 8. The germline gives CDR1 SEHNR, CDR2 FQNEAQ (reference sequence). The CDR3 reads CASSLTGTGIYGYTF. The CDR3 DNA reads TGTGCCAGCAGCCTGACCGGGACAGGGATCTATGGCTACACCTTC.

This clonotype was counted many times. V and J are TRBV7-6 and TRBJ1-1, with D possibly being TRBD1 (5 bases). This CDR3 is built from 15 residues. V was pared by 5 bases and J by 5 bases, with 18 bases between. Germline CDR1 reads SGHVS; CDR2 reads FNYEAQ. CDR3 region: CASSSQSDGGTEAFF. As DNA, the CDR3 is TGTGCCAGCAGCAGCCAAAGCGACGGGGGTACTGAAGCTTTCTTT.

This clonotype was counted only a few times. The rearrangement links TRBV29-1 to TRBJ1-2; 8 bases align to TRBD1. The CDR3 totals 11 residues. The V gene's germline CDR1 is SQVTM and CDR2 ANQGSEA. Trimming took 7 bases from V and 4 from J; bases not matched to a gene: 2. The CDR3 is CSDGQGYGYTF. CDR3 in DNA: TGCAGCGATGGACAGGGCTATGGCTACACCTTC.

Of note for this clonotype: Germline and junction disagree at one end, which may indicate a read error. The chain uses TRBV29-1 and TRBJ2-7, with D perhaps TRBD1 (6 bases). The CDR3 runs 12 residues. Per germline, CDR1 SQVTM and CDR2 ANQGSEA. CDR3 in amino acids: CSVGTYTYEQYF. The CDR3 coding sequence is TGCAGTGTTGGGACATACACCTACGAGCAGTACTTC.

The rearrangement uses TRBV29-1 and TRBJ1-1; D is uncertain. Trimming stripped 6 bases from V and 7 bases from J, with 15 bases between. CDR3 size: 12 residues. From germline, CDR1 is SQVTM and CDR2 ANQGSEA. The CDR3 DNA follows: TGCAGCGTAACACCCCCGGGCAGTGAAGCTTTCTTT. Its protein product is CSVTPPGSEAFF.

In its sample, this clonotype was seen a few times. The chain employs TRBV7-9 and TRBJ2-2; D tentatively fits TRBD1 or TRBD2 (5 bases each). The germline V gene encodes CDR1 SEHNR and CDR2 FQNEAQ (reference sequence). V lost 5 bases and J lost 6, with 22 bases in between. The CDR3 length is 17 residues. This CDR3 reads CASSPRLRDPRSGELFF. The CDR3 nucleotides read TGTGCCAGCAGCCCCCGTCTGAGGGACCCCAGGTCCGGGGAGCTGTTTTTT.

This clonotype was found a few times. The CDR3 protein is CASSLEVATDTQYF. The CDR3 coding sequence is TGTGCCAGCAGTCTAGAGGTAGCGACAGATACGCAGTATTTT. The V and J genes are TRBV12-3 or TRBV12-4 and TRBJ2-3, with D tentatively TRBD2 (5 bases). V gave up 5 bases and J gave up 3 bases, with 12 bases separating them. The CDR3 is 14 residues long.

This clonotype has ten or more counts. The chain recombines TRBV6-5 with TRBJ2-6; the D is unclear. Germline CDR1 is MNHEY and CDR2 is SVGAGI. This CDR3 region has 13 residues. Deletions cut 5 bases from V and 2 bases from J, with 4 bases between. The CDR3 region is CASSPTGANVLTF. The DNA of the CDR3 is TGTGCCAGCAGTCCAACTGGGGCCAACGTCCTGACTTTC.

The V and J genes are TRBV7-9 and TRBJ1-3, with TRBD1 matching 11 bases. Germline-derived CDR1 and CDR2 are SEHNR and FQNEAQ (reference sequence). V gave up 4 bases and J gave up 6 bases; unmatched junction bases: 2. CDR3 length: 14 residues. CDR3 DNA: TGTGCCAGCAGCTCGGGACAGGGGGTAAACACCATATATTTT. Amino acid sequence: CASSSGQGVNTIYF.

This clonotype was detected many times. CDR3 residues: CSVLTGGAYEQYF. CDR3 coding DNA: TGCAGCGTTTTGACAGGGGGAGCCTACGAGCAGTACTTC. The chain has TRBV29-1 and TRBJ2-7; 9 bases agree with TRBD1. Germline loops: CDR1 SQVTM, CDR2 ANQGSEA. The trim removed 5 bases at V and 2 bases at J, leaving 4 bases unmatched. The CDR3 totals 13 residues.

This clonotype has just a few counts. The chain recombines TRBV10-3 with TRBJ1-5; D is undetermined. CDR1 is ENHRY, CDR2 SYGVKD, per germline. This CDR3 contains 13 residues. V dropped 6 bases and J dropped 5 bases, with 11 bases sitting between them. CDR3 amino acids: CAISPRVDQPQHF. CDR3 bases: TGTGCCATCAGCCCAAGGGTGGATCAGCCCCAGCATTTT.

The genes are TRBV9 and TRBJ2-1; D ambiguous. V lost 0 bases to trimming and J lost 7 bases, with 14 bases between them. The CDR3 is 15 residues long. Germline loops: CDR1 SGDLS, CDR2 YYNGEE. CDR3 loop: CASSVDPPMGNEQFF. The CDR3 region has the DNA TGTGCCAGCAGCGTAGACCCCCCCATGGGAAATGAGCAGTTCTTC.

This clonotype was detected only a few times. CDR3 sequence: CASSRASGFNQETQYF. The CDR3 nucleotides are TGTGCCAGCAGCCGGGCTAGCGGCTTTAACCAAGAGACCCAGTACTTC. V gene TRBV5-4 combines with J gene TRBJ2-5, with 7 bases aligning to TRBD2. The length of the CDR3 is 16 residues. The V and J ends lost 4 bases and 0 bases, in that order; junction bases with no gene match: 9. Germline V gene sequence: CDR1 SGHNT, CDR2 YYREEE (reference sequence).

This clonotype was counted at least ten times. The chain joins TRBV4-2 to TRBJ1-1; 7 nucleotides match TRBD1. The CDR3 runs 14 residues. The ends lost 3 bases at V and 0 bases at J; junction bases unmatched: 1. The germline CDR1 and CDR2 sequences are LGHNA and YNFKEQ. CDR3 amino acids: CASSQGTVNTEAFF. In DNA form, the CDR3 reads TGTGCCAGCAGCCAGGGGACAGTGAACACTGAAGCTTTCTTT.

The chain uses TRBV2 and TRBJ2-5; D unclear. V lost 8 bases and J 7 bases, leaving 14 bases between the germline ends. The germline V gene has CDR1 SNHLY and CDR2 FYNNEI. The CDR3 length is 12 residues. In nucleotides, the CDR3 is TGTGCCAGCGAAGGCTTGTCAGGGACCCAGTACTTC. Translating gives CASEGLSGTQYF.

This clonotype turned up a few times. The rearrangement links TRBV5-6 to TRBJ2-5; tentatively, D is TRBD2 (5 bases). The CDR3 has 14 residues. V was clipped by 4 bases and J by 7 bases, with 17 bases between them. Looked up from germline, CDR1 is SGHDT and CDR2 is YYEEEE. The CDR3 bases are TGTGCCAGCAGCATTGGACCCCGAGGAGGGACCCAGTACTTC. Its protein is CASSIGPRGGTQYF.

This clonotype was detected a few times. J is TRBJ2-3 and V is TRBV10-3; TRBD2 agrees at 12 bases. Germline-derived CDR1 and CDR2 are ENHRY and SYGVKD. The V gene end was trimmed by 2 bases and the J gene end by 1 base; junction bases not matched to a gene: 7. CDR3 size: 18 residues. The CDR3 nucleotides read TGTGCCATCAGTGAGAGGCTAGCGGGAGGGCCCGGCACAGATACGCAGTATTTT. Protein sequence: CAISERLAGGPGTDTQYF.

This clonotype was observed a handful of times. CDR3 nucleotide sequence: TGTGCCAAGCGGGAGGAGCGCACAGATACGCAGTATTTT. This sequence encodes CAKREERTDTQYF. The chain is built from TRBV9 and TRBJ2-3; 9 nucleotides line up with TRBD2. Germline CDR1 is SGDLS and CDR2 is YYNGEE. Trimming at V came to 9 bases and at J to 1 base, leaving 3 bases not matched to a gene. The CDR3 has 13 amino acids.

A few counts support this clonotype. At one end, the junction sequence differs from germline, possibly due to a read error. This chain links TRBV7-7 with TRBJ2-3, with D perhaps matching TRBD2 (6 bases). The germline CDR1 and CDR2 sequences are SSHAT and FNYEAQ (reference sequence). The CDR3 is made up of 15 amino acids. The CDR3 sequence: CASSLDGGKTDTQYF. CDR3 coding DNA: TGTGCTAGCAGCTTGGACGGGGGTAAAACAGATACGCAGTATTTT.

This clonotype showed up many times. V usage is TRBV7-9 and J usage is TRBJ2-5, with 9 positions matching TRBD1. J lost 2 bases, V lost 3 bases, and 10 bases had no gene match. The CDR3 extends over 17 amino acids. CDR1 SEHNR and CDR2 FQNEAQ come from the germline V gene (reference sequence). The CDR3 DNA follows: TGTGCCAGCAGCTTGGGCCCCGGACAGGGGAGGCAAGAGACCCAGTACTTC. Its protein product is CASSLGPGQGRQETQYF. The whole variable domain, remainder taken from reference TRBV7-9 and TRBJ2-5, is DTGVSQNPRHKITKRGQNVTFRCDPISEHNRLYWYRQTLGQGPEFLTYFQNEAQLEKSRLLSDRFSAERPKGSFSTLEIQRTEQGDSAMYLCASSLGPGQGRQETQYFGPGTRLLVL.

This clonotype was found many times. CDR3 DNA sequence: TGTGCCAGCAACCCGGGTAGGACCGTCGACGGCTACACCTTC. This sequence encodes CASNPGRTVDGYTF. V is TRBV12-3 or TRBV12-4 and J is TRBJ1-2; no definite D call. V was pared by 7 bases and J by 8 bases, with 20 bases between. The CDR3 runs 14 residues.

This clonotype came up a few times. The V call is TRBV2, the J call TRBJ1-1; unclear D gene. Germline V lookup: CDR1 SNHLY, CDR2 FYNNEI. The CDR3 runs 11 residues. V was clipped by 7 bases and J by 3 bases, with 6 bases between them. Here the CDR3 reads CASMVYTEAFF. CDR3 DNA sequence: TGTGCCAGCATGGTGTACACTGAAGCTTTCTTT.

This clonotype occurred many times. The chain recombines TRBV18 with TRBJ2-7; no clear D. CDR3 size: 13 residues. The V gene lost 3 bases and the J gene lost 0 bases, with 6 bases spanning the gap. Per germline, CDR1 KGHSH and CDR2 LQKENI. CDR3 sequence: CASSPPVSYEQYF. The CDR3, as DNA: TGTGCCAGCTCACCCCCCGTCTCCTACGAGCAGTACTTC.

CDR3 nucleotide sequence: TGTGCCAGCAGCGTAGCAGGAAATTCACCCCTCCACTTT. This gives the protein CASSVAGNSPLHF. The chain employs TRBV9 and TRBJ1-6; D unclear. The CDR3 sequence is 13 residues long. The V gene lost 0 bases and the J gene lost 7 bases, with 5 bases spanning the gap. Germline V gene lookup returns CDR1 SGDLS and CDR2 YYNGEE.

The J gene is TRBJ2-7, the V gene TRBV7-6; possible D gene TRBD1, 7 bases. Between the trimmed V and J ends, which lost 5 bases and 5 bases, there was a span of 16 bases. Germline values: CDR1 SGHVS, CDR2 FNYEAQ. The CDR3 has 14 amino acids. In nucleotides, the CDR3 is TGTGCCAGCAGCCGCGCCAGGGGGGATAACGAGCAGTACTTC. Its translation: CASSRARGDNEQYF.

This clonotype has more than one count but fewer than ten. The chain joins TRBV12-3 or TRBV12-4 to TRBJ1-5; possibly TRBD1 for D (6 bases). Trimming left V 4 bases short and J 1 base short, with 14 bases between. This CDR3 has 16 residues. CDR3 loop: CASSSDSWSSNQPQHF. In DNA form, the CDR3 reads TGTGCCAGCAGTTCGGACAGTTGGAGCAGCAATCAGCCCCAGCATTTT.